This T cell receptor (beta chain) was captured by sequencing in a study of cytomegalovirus exposure and HLA in healthy donors. PCR amplification relied on 60 Vbeta primers (plus 13 Jbeta primers). This table comes from immunoSEQ multiplex PCR, and its TCRdb copy is limited to in-frame clones, with some not included. The sample contains more than 150,000 clones, approximately 80% of which appear only once. Sequenced sample: PBMCs. The sequence was collected from a girl aged 10-17 years in good health and CMV-seropositive.

The CDR3 nucleotides read TGCGCCAGCAGCCAAGAGTTGAGGGGGAGGGCCGGGGATACGCAGTATTTT. Translated: CASSQELRGRAGDTQYF. This sequence joins TRBV4-1 and TRBJ2-3, with D possibly matching TRBD2 (7 bases). V shed 0 bases and J shed 6 bases, with 19 bases lying between them. CDR1 is MGHRA and CDR2 is YSYEKL in the germline V gene. The CDR3 runs to 17 residues.